These T cell receptor beta chains were read from a single sample in a study of blood T cell repertoires in COVID-19. Clones were read by immunoSEQ multiplex PCR, and TCRdb kept only the in-frame ones, dropping some. This sample has approximately 91,000 clones; around 80% occur once, and the top ten carry 15% to 20%. Sequencing used peripheral blood. These TCRs come from a human donor in a cohort sampled during active COVID-19. Each CDR3 is given with its conserved first and last residue. D genes are given only for firm matches. Size tells how often a clone was seen (once, few, many) or the class of an expanded clone, and some rows leave it out.

v_gene	j_gene	abundance	d_gene	CDR3nt	CDR3aa
TRBV10-1	TRBJ2-3	once	TRBD1	TGCGCCAGCGGGGACAGGGGTACGACAGATACGCAGTATTTT	CASGDRGTTDTQYF
TRBV5-6	TRBJ1-2	once	NA	TGTGCCAGCAGCTTCCCCATCGCGCAAGGCTACACCTTC	CASSFPIAQGYTF
TRBV12-3/TRBV12-4	TRBJ1-4	NA	NA	TGTGCCAGCAGTTTGAAGAGCGGGGAAAAACTGTTTTTT	CASSLKSGEKLFF
TRBV2	TRBJ1-2	few	TRBD1	TGTGCCAGCAGTGAAGCGGAAGGACAGGGCTATGGCTACACCTTC	CASSEAEGQGYGYTF
TRBV6-5	TRBJ1-6	NA	TRBD1	TGTGCCAGCTCGAACAGGGGTAATTCACCCCTCCACTTT	CASSNRGNSPLHF
TRBV5-1	TRBJ1-2	NA	NA	TGCGCCAGCAGCTTGGATGACAGCTATGGCTACACCTTC	CASSLDDSYGYTF
TRBV28	TRBJ1-3	NA	NA	TGTGCCAGCAGGGCCTCGGGAAGAAACACCATATATTTT	CASRASGRNTIYF
TRBV6-5	TRBJ2-7	few	TRBD2	TGTGCCAGCTCGACTAGCGGGAGGAGGTACTTC	CASSTSGRRYF
TRBV3-1/TRBV3-2	TRBJ2-7	NA	NA	TGTGCCAGCAGCCCCTCCCAACAGCTCTACGAGCAGTACTTC	CASSPSQQLYEQYF
TRBV6-5	TRBJ2-1	NA	TRBD2	TGTGCCACCCTAGCGGAGTTGAGCTCCTACAATGAGCAGTTCTTC	CATLAELSSYNEQFF
TRBV2	TRBJ1-2	NA	TRBD1	TGTGCCAGCAGTGTCCAGGACAGGGGGCACTATGGCTACACCTTC	CASSVQDRGHYGYTF
TRBV6-4	TRBJ1-2	NA	NA	TGTGCCAGCAGTGAGCAGGGAGGCTATGGCTACACCTTC	CASSEQGGYGYTF
TRBV27	TRBJ1-2	NA	NA	TGTGCCAGCAGTTCGATAGATTCGATCTATGGCTACACCTTC	CASSSIDSIYGYTF
TRBV6-5	TRBJ2-7	NA	NA	TGTGCCAGCAGCCCCGGGTCCCCCTACGAGCAGTACTTC	CASSPGSPYEQYF
TRBV28	TRBJ2-3	NA	NA	TGTGCCAGCAGGGACAGAGCCACAGATACGCAGTATTTT	CASRDRATDTQYF
TRBV3-1/TRBV3-2	TRBJ2-7	few	TRBD1	TGTGCCAGCAGCCCTACGGGACAGCCCTCCTACGAGCAGTACTTC	CASSPTGQPSYEQYF
TRBV14	TRBJ1-5	NA	NA	TGTGCCAGCAGCCAATTCCAGGGTCAGCCCCAGCATTTT	CASSQFQGQPQHF
TRBV19	TRBJ2-7	NA	NA	TGTGCCAGTAGTAACCTAGTCTCCTACGAGCAGTACTTC	CASSNLVSYEQYF
TRBV5-1	TRBJ2-7	NA	NA	TGCGCCAGCAGCTTGACCCTACAGGGTACCTCCTACGAGCAGTACTTC	CASSLTLQGTSYEQYF
TRBV7-9	TRBJ2-3	NA	NA	TGTGCCAGCAGCTTACCGCAGAGCACAGATACGCAGTATTTT	CASSLPQSTDTQYF
TRBV15	TRBJ2-7	NA	TRBD1	TGTGCCACCAGCGCCGGGACAGGTTACGAGCAGTACTTC	CATSAGTGYEQYF
TRBV27	TRBJ2-7	NA	NA	TGTGCCAGCAGTTCAAGGGGTCCCGTCGTACAGGGTCAAGTTCGCTACGAGCAGTACTTC	CASSSRGPVVQGQVRYEQYF
TRBV25-1	TRBJ1-5	NA	NA	TGTGCCAGCAGTGAATTCGGGGGAAATCAGCCCCAGCATTTT	CASSEFGGNQPQHF
TRBV28	TRBJ1-3	NA	NA	TGTGCCAGCACGCCTGGGGGGTCGGGAAACACCATATATTTT	CASTPGGSGNTIYF
TRBV7-2	TRBJ1-2	NA	NA	TGTGCCAGCAGCTTAGGGGGCGGGAGGCAAGGCTACACCTTC	CASSLGGGRQGYTF
TRBV9	TRBJ2-1	NA	TRBD1	TGTGCCAGCAGCACCCGGACAGGGAGTATGAATGAGCAGTTCTTC	CASSTRTGSMNEQFF
TRBV5-4	TRBJ1-1	NA	NA	TGTGCCAGCAGCCCCCCCATAGGGGATAGGACTGAAGCTTTCTTT	CASSPPIGDRTEAFF
TRBV3-1/TRBV3-2	TRBJ2-1	NA	TRBD1	TGTGCCAGCACCCCGGCTCCGGGACAGGCAACCGATGAGCAGTTCTTC	CASTPAPGQATDEQFF
TRBV21-1	TRBJ1-6	NA	NA	TGTGCCGAAGTTAACAGGGGGGGGCATAATTCACCCCTCCACTTT	CAEVNRGGHNSPLHF
TRBV3-1/TRBV3-2	TRBJ1-2	NA	TRBD1	TGTGCCAGCAGCCTCTTGGACAGGGGATCCTATGGCTACACCTTC	CASSLLDRGSYGYTF
TRBV19	TRBJ2-7	few	NA	TGTGCCAGTAGTAAAGTCCGCGGCTACGAGCAGTACTTC	CASSKVRGYEQYF
TRBV27	TRBJ2-5	once	TRBD2	TGTGCCAGCAGTTTGTCGGGAGGGAATTTGAAGACCCAGTACTTC	CASSLSGGNLKTQYF
TRBV3-1/TRBV3-2	TRBJ2-1	NA	TRBD2	TGTGCCAGCAGCCAAGAGGGACTAGCGGGACCTAATGAGCAGTTCTTC	CASSQEGLAGPNEQFF
TRBV11-2	TRBJ2-7	NA	TRBD1	TGTGCCAGCAGCAGACAGGGTAGACGATCCTACGAGCAGTACTTC	CASSRQGRRSYEQYF
TRBV5-8	TRBJ2-1	NA	TRBD1	TGTGCCAGCAGCTACCGGGACAGAGGCTACAATGAGCAGTTCTTC	CASSYRDRGYNEQFF